These 5 T cell receptor beta chains came from one sample sequenced in a study of blood T cell repertoires in COVID-19. Here immunoSEQ multiplex PCR was the method, and the copy in TCRdb shows in-frame clones only, minus some. The table lists approximately 390,000 clones, 88% of them singletons, with roughly 2% in the top ten. The sequencing sample was made of PBMCs or T cells enriched from blood (not recorded which). The receptors were gathered from a woman aged 40 to 49 with acute COVID-19.

This chain joins TRBV19 and TRBJ1-2, with 12 bases lining up with TRBD1. CDR1 LNHDA and CDR2 SQIVND come from the germline V gene (reference sequence). J gave up 12 bases and V 7 bases, and 9 bases lay outside the gene matches. This CDR3 has 13 amino acids. Written as DNA, the CDR3 is TGTGCCAGTAACACCGGGACAGGGGGCGCAGACACCTTC. Its protein product is CASNTGTGGADTF.

V and J are TRBV7-6 and TRBJ2-2; TRBD2 agrees at 9 bases. Germline CDR1 reads SGHVS; CDR2 reads FNYEAQ. With V trimmed by 6 bases and J by 1 base, 6 bases remained unmatched. This CDR3 comprises 16 residues. The CDR3 nucleotides read TGTGCCAGCAGACGATTAGCGGGGGTGAACACCGGGGAGCTGTTTTTT. Residues: CASRRLAGVNTGELFF.

This clone was detected a few times. V usage is TRBV29-1 and J usage is TRBJ1-1, with D possibly being TRBD1 (6 bases). The germline gives CDR1 SQVTM, CDR2 ANQGSEA. The CDR3 extends over 13 amino acids. Trimming took off 6 bases at V and 0 bases at J, with 11 bases between the two ends. CDR3 sequence: CSVSTGMNTEAFF. The CDR3 DNA reads as TGCAGCGTCTCTACAGGGATGAACACTGAAGCTTTCTTT.

The rearrangement joins TRBV19 to TRBJ2-1; 14 bases agree with TRBD2. Germline lookup yields CDR1 LNHDA and CDR2 SQIVND (reference sequence). V was clipped by 11 bases and J by 8 bases; unmatched bases: 17. The CDR3 runs to 17 residues. The CDR3 DNA reads as TGTGCCCATGTAAAACCGGGACTAGCGGGGGATATGTATGAGCAGTTCTTC. As protein: CAHVKPGLAGDMYEQFF.

V gene TRBV18 combines with J gene TRBJ2-1; perhaps TRBD1 as D (8 bases). The CDR3 has 16 amino acids. Germline CDR1 and CDR2: KGHSH and LQKENI. The ends were cut back, 3 bases at V and 6 bases at J, with 18 bases in the middle. The CDR3: CASSPTGQGGGNEQFF. CDR3 nucleotide sequence: TGTGCCAGCTCACCCACCGGACAGGGAGGGGGCAATGAGCAGTTCTTC.